This TCR beta chain was sequenced during a study of blood T cell repertoires in COVID-19. Study overall: Donors in the United States, Italy and Spain gave samples during acute or convalescent COVID-19. The analysed material was cDNA or gDNA that came from T cells, B-cell-depleted T cells, or PBMCs.

From germline, CDR1 is SGHAT and CDR2 FQDESV (reference sequence). The V gene end was trimmed by 5 bases and the J gene end by 6 bases; junction bases not matched to a gene: 12. This CDR3 is built from 15 residues. Authors' processing steps: Nucleated cell counts were estimated from reference gene primer amplification. Libraries were prepared by immunoSEQ multiplex PCR; TCRdb keeps only in-frame clonotypes and omits some of them. D and trimming come from the DNA, and the V and J calls and clone size come from that table. The sample comprises under 100,000 clones, about 90% of which are singletons, and around 1% rests with the top ten.

The receptor was derived from a human donor in a cohort sampled during active COVID-19. The source material was peripheral blood. The chain links TRBV11-1 to TRBJ2-7; 8 bases map to TRBD1. CDR3: CASSADRVGAGEQYF. As DNA, the CDR3 is TGTGCCAGCAGCGCGGACAGGGTAGGGGCGGGCGAGCAGTACTTC.